The entry below gives a single TCR beta chain sequence along with its context. The sample comes from a study of cytomegalovirus exposure and HLA in healthy donors. Both 60 Vbeta primers and 13 Jbeta primers went into the PCR. Some clones are missing from TCRdb's copy, which holds only in-frame ones; the method was immunoSEQ multiplex PCR. This sample has around 150,000 clones, with about 65% found just once. This sequence was found in a man aged 40-50 years in good health and CMV-seropositive. Sequenced sample: PBMCs.

In nucleotides, the CDR3 is TGTGCCAGCAGGACCGGGACAGGGGCTAAAGAGACCCAGTACTTC. It is translated as CASRTGTGAKETQYF. J is TRBJ2-5 and V is TRBV6-5, with 10 bases matching TRBD1. The junction had 7 bases not matched to a gene; V was cut back by 6 bases and J by 3 bases. In germline, CDR1 is MNHEY, CDR2 SVGAGI. The CDR3 extends over 15 amino acids.